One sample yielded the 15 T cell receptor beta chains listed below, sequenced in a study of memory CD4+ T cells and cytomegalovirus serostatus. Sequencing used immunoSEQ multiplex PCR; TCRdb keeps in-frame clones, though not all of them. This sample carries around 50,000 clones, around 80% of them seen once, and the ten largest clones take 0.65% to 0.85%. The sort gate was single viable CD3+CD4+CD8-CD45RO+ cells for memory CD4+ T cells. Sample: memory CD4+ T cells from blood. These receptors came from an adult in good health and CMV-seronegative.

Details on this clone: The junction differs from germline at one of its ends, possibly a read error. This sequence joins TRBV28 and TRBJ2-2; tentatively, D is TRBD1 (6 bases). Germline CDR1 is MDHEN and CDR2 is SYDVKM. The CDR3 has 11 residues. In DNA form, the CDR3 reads TGTGCCAGCAGTTTGGGCCGGGACACGCTTTTT. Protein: CASSLGRDTLF.

The CDR3 DNA is TGTGCCTGCGCTAGGGACGGGAGCTCCTACGAGCAGTACTTC. Translating gives CACARDGSSYEQYF. This rearrangement joins TRBV30 to TRBJ2-7; tentative D call: TRBD2 (6 bases). The germline V gene encodes CDR1 GTSNPN and CDR2 SVGIG (reference sequence). With 6 bases removed from V and 0 bases from J, the gap between germline ends came to 15 bases. The CDR3 is 14 residues long.

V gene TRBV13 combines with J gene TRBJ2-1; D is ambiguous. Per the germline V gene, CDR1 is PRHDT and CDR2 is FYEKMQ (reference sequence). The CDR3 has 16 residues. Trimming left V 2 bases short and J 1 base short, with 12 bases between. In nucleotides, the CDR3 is TGTGCCAGCAGCTTATATGTCCCGCAGTCCTACAATGAGCAGTTCTTC. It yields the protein CASSLYVPQSYNEQFF.

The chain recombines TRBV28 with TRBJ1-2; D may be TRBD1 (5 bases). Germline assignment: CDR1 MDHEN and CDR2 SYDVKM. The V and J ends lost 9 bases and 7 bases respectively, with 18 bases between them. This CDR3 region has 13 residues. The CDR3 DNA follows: TGTGCCAGTGCCCGGGACCCATGGGGTGGCTACACCTTC. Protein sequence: CASARDPWGGYTF.

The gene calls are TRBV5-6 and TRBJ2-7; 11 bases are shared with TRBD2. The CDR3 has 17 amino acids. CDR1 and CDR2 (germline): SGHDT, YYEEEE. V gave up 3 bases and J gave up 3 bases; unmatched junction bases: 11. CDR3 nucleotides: TGTGCCAGCAGCTGGATAGCGGGAGGGGACCTCCTCTACGAGCAGTACTTC. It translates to CASSWIAGGDLLYEQYF.

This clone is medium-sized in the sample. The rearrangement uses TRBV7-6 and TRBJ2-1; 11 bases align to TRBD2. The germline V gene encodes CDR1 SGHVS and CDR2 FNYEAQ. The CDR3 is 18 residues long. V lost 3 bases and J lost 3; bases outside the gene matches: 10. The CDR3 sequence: CASSLSSRLAGNYNEQFF. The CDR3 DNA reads TGTGCCAGCAGCTTGTCAAGCCGACTAGCGGGGAACTACAATGAGCAGTTCTTC.

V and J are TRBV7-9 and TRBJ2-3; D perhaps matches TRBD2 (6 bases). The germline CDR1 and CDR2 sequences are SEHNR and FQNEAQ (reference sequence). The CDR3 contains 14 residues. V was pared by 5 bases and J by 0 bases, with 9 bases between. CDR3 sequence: CASSQGLSTDTQYF. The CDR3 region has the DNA TGTGCCAGCAGCCAGGGACTCAGCACAGATACGCAGTATTTT. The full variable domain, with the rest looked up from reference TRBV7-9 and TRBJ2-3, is DTGVSQNPRHKITKRGQNVTFRCDPISEHNRLYWYRQTLGQGPEFLTYFQNEAQLEKSRLLSDRFSAERPKGSFSTLEIQRTEQGDSAMYLCASSQGLSTDTQYFGPGTRLTVL.

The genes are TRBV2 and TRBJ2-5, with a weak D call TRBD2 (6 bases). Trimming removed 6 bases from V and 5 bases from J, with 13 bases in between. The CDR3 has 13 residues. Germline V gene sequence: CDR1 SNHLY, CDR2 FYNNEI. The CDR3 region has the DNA TGTGCCAGCAGGGGGGGACCATCTGAGACCCAGTACTTC. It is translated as CASRGGPSETQYF.

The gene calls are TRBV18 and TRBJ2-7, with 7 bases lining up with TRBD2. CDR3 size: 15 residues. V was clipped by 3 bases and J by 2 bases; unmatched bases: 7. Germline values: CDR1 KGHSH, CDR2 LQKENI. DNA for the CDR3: TGTGCCAGCTCACCGGAAGCGGGATGGGCCTACGAGCAGTACTTC. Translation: CASSPEAGWAYEQYF.

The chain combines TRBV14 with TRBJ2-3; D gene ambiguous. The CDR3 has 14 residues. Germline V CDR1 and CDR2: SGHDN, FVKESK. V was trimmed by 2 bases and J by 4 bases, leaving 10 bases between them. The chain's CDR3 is CASSQHLFSDTQYF. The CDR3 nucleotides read TGTGCCAGCAGCCAACACCTTTTTTCAGATACGCAGTATTTT.

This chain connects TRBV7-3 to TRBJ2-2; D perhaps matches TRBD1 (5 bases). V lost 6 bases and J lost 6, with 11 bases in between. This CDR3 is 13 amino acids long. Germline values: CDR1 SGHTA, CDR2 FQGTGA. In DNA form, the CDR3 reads TGTGCCAGCAGTCCACAGGTGGCCGGGGAGCTGTTTTTT. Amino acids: CASSPQVAGELFF.

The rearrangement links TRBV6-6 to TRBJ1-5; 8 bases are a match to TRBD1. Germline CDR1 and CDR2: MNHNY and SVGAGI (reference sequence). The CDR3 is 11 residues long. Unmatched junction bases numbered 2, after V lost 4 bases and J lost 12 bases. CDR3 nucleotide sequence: TGTGCCAGCAGTTCACAGGGGGACCAGCATTTT. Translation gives CASSSQGDQHF.

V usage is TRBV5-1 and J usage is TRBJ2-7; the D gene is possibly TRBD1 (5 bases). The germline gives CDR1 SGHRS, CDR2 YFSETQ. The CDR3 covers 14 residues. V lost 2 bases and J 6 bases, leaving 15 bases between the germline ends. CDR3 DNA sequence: TGCGCCAGCAGCTTTGGGCCAGGGTCAACCGAGCAGTACTTC. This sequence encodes CASSFGPGSTEQYF.

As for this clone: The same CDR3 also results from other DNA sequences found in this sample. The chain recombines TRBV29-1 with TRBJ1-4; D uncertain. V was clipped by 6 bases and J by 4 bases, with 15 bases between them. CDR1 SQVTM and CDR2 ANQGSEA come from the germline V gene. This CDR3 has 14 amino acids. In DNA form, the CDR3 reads TGCAGCGTCCGCTTAGGGCTGAGTAATGAAAAACTGTTTTTT. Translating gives CSVRLGLSNEKLFF. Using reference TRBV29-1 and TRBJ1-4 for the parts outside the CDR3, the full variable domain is SAVISQKPSRDICQRGTSLTIQCQVDSQVTMMFWYRQQPGQSLTLIATANQGSEATYESGFVIDKFPISRPNLTFSTLTVSNMSPEDSSIYLCSVRLGLSNEKLFFGSGTQLSVL.

The CDR3 region is CASSLGEGDPYEQYF. In DNA, the CDR3 is TGTGCCAGCAGCTTAGGGGAGGGGGATCCCTACGAGCAGTACTTC. The chain couples TRBV11-2 to TRBJ2-7; maybe TRBD2 (7 bases). Germline values: CDR1 SGHAT, CDR2 FQNNGV. The CDR3 has 15 residues. Trimming pared 1 base from V and 2 bases from J, leaving 12 bases between.